The rows below give T cell receptor beta chains drawn from one sample of a study of cytomegalovirus exposure and HLA in healthy donors. Sequencing was performed with immunoSEQ multiplex PCR; in TCRdb, only in-frame clones are kept and a portion is missing. The sample lists about 170,000 clones, around 80% occurring once. The sample was PBMCs. Every receptor here comes from a boy between 2 and 10 years old in good health and CMV-seronegative. The CDR3 runs from the conserved cysteine through the conserved F or W. A D gene is named only where the DNA matches it firmly. The size entry is marked missing in some rows and otherwise reads once, few, many or a size class.

clone_size j_call d_call v_call cdr3_nt cdr3_aa
NA TRBJ2-5 TRBD1 TRBV5-6 TGTGCCAGCAGCCGTCCCGGGACAGGGGGTGGAACAGAGACCCAGTACTTC CASSRPGTGGGTETQYF
NA TRBJ2-5 TRBD2 TRBV29-1 TGCAGCGTGGGGGCGGGGGCGGGAGGGATCTCGGAGACCCAGTACTTC CSVGAGAGGISETQYF
NA TRBJ1-1 NA TRBV19 TGTGCCAGTACCCCGAGACTTGTCGCGAACACTGAAGCTTTCTTT CASTPRLVANTEAFF
NA TRBJ1-2 NA TRBV30 TGTGCCTGGAGTGGGCTGGTGGGCTACACCTTC CAWSGLVGYTF
NA TRBJ1-6 NA TRBV9 TGTGCCACCAGCCGGGAACAGACGAATTCACCCCTCCACTTT CATSREQTNSPLHF
once TRBJ2-3 TRBD2 TRBV19 TGTGCCAGTAGTATTGGTAGCGGGAGCCAGATCACAGATACGCAGTATTTT CASSIGSGSQITDTQYF
few TRBJ2-1 TRBD2 TRBV5-4 TGTGCCAGCAGCTTGGACTGGGCGGGGGGATACAATGAGCAGTTCTTC CASSLDWAGGYNEQFF
NA TRBJ1-5 NA TRBV19 TGTGCCAGTAACCCATCGGGACACAATAATCAGCCCCAGCATTTT CASNPSGHNNQPQHF
NA TRBJ2-1 TRBD2 TRBV19 TGTGCCAGTAGTGGGACAGGGACTAGCGGGAGGTCCTACAATGAGCAGTTCTTC CASSGTGTSGRSYNEQFF
NA TRBJ1-1 NA TRBV7-8 TGTGCCAGCAGCTTCGAACCCTTAGTTCGCACTGAAGCTTTCTTT CASSFEPLVRTEAFF
NA TRBJ2-1 NA TRBV29-1 TGCAGCGTTTCGAGATCTAACAATGAGCAGTTCTTC CSVSRSNNEQFF
NA TRBJ2-2 TRBD2 TRBV5-1 TGCGCCAGCAGCAAAGACGGGACTAGCGGAACCACCGGGGAGCTGTTTTTT CASSKDGTSGTTGELFF
NA TRBJ2-1 TRBD2 TRBV7-2 TGTGCCAGCAGCTTAGGCGGCGGGGGGGACAATGAGCAGTTCTTC CASSLGGGGDNEQFF
once TRBJ1-1 NA TRBV11-2 TGTGCCAGCAGCTTGCGCAGGGGACGCAGCACTGAAGCTTTCTTT CASSLRRGRSTEAFF
NA TRBJ2-1 NA TRBV12-5 TGTGCTAGTGGTTTATCAATCTACAATGAGCAGTTCTTC CASGLSIYNEQFF
NA TRBJ2-3 NA TRBV5-6 TGTGCCAGCAGCTTAGGGGGGGCGCTTGATACGCAGTATTTT CASSLGGALDTQYF
NA TRBJ2-2 TRBD2 TRBV19 TGTGCCAGTAAAATCGGGGGGGGGAACACCGGGGAGCTGTTTTTT CASKIGGGNTGELFF
NA TRBJ2-2 NA TRBV11-2 TGTGCCAGCAGCTTAGCAACAGGTTTTTCCACCGGGGAGCTGTTTTTT CASSLATGFSTGELFF
NA TRBJ2-5 TRBD2 TRBV7-9 TGTGCCAGCAGCACCGGGACTAGCCCTCAAGAGACCCAGTACTTC CASSTGTSPQETQYF
NA TRBJ1-2 TRBD1 TRBV7-6 TGTGCCAGCAGCTTAGAGCCGGGACAGGGCTATGGCTACACCTTC CASSLEPGQGYGYTF
NA TRBJ2-1 NA TRBV5-1 TGCGCCAGCAGCGGCGGCGGGACGGCATTTAATGAGCAGTTCTTC CASSGGGTAFNEQFF
NA TRBJ1-2 NA TRBV10-3 TGTGCCATCAGTGAGTCGATTCAGGGGAGTGACGGCTACACCTTC CAISESIQGSDGYTF
NA TRBJ2-1 TRBD2 TRBV4-3 TGCGCCAGCAGCCCGTCACTAGCGGGGGGAAATGAGCAGTTCTTC CASSPSLAGGNEQFF
NA TRBJ1-4 TRBD1 TRBV6-1 TGTGCCAGCAGTGCCGGTCTGGGACAGGGAGACGTTCAGCAAAAACTGTTTTTT CASSAGLGQGDVQQKLFF
NA TRBJ2-7 TRBD2 TRBV7-6 TGTGCCAGCAGCTTATATGGTAGCGGGTGGGATAGCTCCTACGAGCAGTACTTC CASSLYGSGWDSSYEQYF
NA TRBJ1-6 TRBD1 TRBV6-6 TGTGCCAGCAGTTACACGCTGGGACAGACAAATTCACCCCTCCACTTT CASSYTLGQTNSPLHF
NA TRBJ2-5 NA TRBV4-1 TGCGCCAGCAGCCAAGGAGCGACGGTCCGACAAGAGACCCAGTACTTC CASSQGATVRQETQYF
NA TRBJ2-7 TRBD2 TRBV19 TGTGCCTCTGCGGCGGGAGGCGAGCAGTACTTC CASAAGGEQYF
NA TRBJ1-1 TRBD1 TRBV5-4 TGTGCCAGCAGAGCTGGACAGGAGAAGACTGAAGCTTTCTTT CASRAGQEKTEAFF
NA TRBJ1-1 TRBD1 TRBV7-9 TGTGCCAGCAGCCCAGGACAGGGACACACTGAAGCTTTCTTT CASSPGQGHTEAFF
NA TRBJ2-2 NA TRBV7-3 TGTGCCAGCAGCCCCACTAGGTCCGGGGAGCTGTTTTTT CASSPTRSGELFF
NA TRBJ2-3 TRBD2 TRBV11-2 TGTGCCAGCAGCTTATCTGGGACTAGACCAGATACGCAGTATTTT CASSLSGTRPDTQYF
NA TRBJ2-3 TRBD1 TRBV5-1 TGCGCCAGCAGCTCACGTGGACAGGGGAGCACAGATACGCAGTATTTT CASSSRGQGSTDTQYF
NA TRBJ1-1 NA TRBV29-1 TGCAGCGTTGAAGAGGGGGGGGGTACTGAAGCTTTCTTT CSVEEGGGTEAFF
once TRBJ1-1 NA TRBV5-1 TGCGCCAGCAGCTTGGAACAGGGTTGGGACACTGAAGCTTTCTTT CASSLEQGWDTEAFF
NA TRBJ1-1 NA TRBV27 TGTGCCAGCAGTTTATTAGTTCATGATGGCACTGAAGCTTTCTTT CASSLLVHDGTEAFF
NA TRBJ2-1 TRBD2 TRBV2 TGTGCCAGCAGTGGGGCCAGCGGGAGGGGGGATGAGCAGTTCTTC CASSGASGRGDEQFF
NA TRBJ1-2 NA TRBV4-3 TGCGCCAGCAGCCAACAGGGTAGCTATGGCTACACCTTC CASSQQGSYGYTF
NA TRBJ1-3 NA TRBV30 TGTGCCTGGAGTGGAACCCCGGGACTGGGAAACACCATATATTTT CAWSGTPGLGNTIYF
NA TRBJ2-1 TRBD2 TRBV27 TGTGCCAGCAGTCCCATGAAACTAGCGGGGGGAGACAATGAGCAGTTCTTC CASSPMKLAGGDNEQFF
NA TRBJ1-2 TRBD1 TRBV5-4 TGTGCCAGCAGCATGGAGCTGCGGACAGGGGTCCATGGCTACACCTTC CASSMELRTGVHGYTF
NA TRBJ1-4 NA TRBV9 TGTGCCAGCAGCGGGGGGGTATATGAGGAAAAACTGTTTTTT CASSGGVYEEKLFF